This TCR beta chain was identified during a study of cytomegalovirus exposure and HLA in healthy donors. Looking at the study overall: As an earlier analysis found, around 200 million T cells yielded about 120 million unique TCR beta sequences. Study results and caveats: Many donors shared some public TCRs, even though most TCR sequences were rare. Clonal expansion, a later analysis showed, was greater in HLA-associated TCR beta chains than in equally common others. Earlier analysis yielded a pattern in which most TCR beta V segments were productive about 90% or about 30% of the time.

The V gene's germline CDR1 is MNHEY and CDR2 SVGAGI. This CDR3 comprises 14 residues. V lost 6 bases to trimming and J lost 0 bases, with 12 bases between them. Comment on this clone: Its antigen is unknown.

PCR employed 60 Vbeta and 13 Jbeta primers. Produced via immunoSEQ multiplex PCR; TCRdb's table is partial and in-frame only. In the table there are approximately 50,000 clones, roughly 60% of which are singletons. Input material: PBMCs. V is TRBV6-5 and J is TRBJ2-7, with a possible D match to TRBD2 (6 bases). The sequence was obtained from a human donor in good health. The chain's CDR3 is CASSLRRDSYEQYF. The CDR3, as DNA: TGTGCCAGCAGCCTCCGGAGGGACTCCTACGAGCAGTACTTC.